Listed here are 15 T cell receptor beta chains from one sample, sequenced in a study of PD-1 blockade in classical Hodgkin lymphoma. Time point denoted: newly diagnosed, previously untreated cHL patient sample. Magnetic negative selection isolated CD8+ T cells from thawed PBMCs. The protocol was immunoSEQ multiplex PCR, while the TCRdb copy is restricted to in-frame clones and leaves out a portion. The sample shows some 21,000 clones, approximately 87% of them seen only once. Material for sequencing was CD8+ T cells from blood. These receptors were obtained from a human donor with classical Hodgkin lymphoma.

This sequence joins TRBV4-3 and TRBJ2-5; 12 bases match TRBD2. Losses at the gene ends were 0 bases for V and 7 bases for J; bases not matched to a gene: 18. The CDR3 is 20 residues long. Germline V gene lookup returns CDR1 LGHNA and CDR2 YSLEER. In nucleotides, the CDR3 is TGCGCCAGCAGCCAAGATTGGAGGGGCCGACTAGCGGGAGTCCTCGGGACCCAGTACTTC. As protein: CASSQDWRGRLAGVLGTQYF.

This clone showed up just once. V and J are TRBV2 and TRBJ1-5; D is possibly TRBD1 (5 bases). In germline, CDR1 is SNHLY, CDR2 FYNNEI. The length of the CDR3 is 13 residues. V lost 11 bases, J lost 4 bases, and 15 bases lay in between. The CDR3 nucleotides read TGTGCCGTAAACCGACAGCCTAATCAGCCCCAGCATTTT. It encodes CAVNRQPNQPQHF.

The V gene is TRBV13, the J gene TRBJ2-1; D is unresolved. This CDR3 has 12 amino acids. Looked up from germline, CDR1 is PRHDT and CDR2 is FYEKMQ (reference sequence). Trimming shortened V by 4 bases and J by 6 bases, and 7 bases separated the two germline ends. CDR3 loop: CASSSSGNEQFF. CDR3 DNA: TGTGCCAGCAGCTCCTCAGGCAATGAGCAGTTCTTC.

The CDR3 nucleotides are TGTGCCAGCAGCCCGACAGGGAGATTTAGCAATGAGCAGTTCTTC. Its translation is CASSPTGRFSNEQFF. The chain has TRBV27 and TRBJ2-1; the match to TRBD1 covers 7 bases. Per the germline V gene, CDR1 is MNHEY and CDR2 is SMNVEV (reference sequence). The CDR3 runs to 15 residues. V shed 6 bases, J shed 6 bases, and the junction held 11 bases outside the gene matches.

The chain uses TRBV18 and TRBJ2-7, with 7 bases lining up with TRBD1. The CDR3 has 15 residues. Germline lookup yields CDR1 KGHSH and CDR2 LQKENI. V trimming: 5 bases; J trimming: 4 bases; junction bases outside the gene matches: 11. CDR3 loop: CASSFGQALSYEQYF. DNA for the CDR3: TGTGCCAGCTCATTCGGACAGGCCTTAAGTTACGAGCAGTACTTC. The full variable domain, in which reference TRBV18 and TRBJ2-7 provide the parts outside the CDR3, is NAGVMQNPRHLVRRRGQEARLRCSPMKGHSHVYWYRQLPEEGLKFMVYLQKENIIDESGMPKERFSAEFPKEGPSILRIQQVVRGDSAAYFCASSFGQALSYEQYFGPGTRLTVT.

The rearrangement uses TRBV7-9 and TRBJ2-2; D is unclear. The V end lost 0 bases, the J end lost 2 bases, and 4 bases lay between the germline ends. Germline V gives CDR1 SEHNR, CDR2 FQNEAQ (reference sequence). This CDR3 is built from 14 residues. The CDR3 loop is CASSLALNTGELFF. The CDR3 region has the DNA TGTGCCAGCAGCTTAGCTTTAAACACCGGGGAGCTGTTTTTT.

The chain employs TRBV7-2 and TRBJ2-7, with TRBD2 matching over 10 bases. CDR3 size: 15 residues. Per germline, CDR1 SGHTA and CDR2 FQGNSA. With V trimmed by 3 bases and J by 2 bases, 4 bases remained unmatched. CDR3 sequence: CASSFLAGDAYEQYF. The CDR3 coding sequence is TGTGCCAGCAGCTTTCTAGCGGGGGATGCCTACGAGCAGTACTTC. Complete variable domain (other parts from reference TRBV7-2 and TRBJ2-7): GAGVSQSPSNKVTEKGKDVELRCDPISGHTALYWYRQSLGQGLEFLIYFQGNSAPDKSGLPSDRFSAERTGGSVSTLTIQRTQQEDSAVYLCASSFLAGDAYEQYFGPGTRLTVT.

The chain uses TRBV7-2 and TRBJ2-7; D is unresolved. V lost 5 bases, J lost 7 bases, and 15 bases lay in between. The germline V gene encodes CDR1 SGHTA and CDR2 FQGNSA. CDR3 length: 13 residues. The CDR3 here is CASSAQPAWEQYF. The CDR3, as DNA: TGTGCCAGCAGCGCGCAGCCTGCGTGGGAGCAGTACTTC. The full variable domain, rest sourced from reference TRBV7-2 and TRBJ2-7, is GAGVSQSPSNKVTEKGKDVELRCDPISGHTALYWYRQSLGQGLEFLIYFQGNSAPDKSGLPSDRFSAERTGGSVSTLTIQRTQQEDSAVYLCASSAQPAWEQYFGPGTRLTVT.

DNA for the CDR3: TGTGCCAGCAGCGCCCGTGGTGGCACCGGGGAGCTGTTTTTT. Protein product: CASSARGGTGELFF. V and J are TRBV7-9 and TRBJ2-2; D gene ambiguous. The ends were cut back, 5 bases at V and 4 bases at J, with 11 bases in the middle. CDR1 and CDR2 from the germline V gene are SEHNR and FQNEAQ (reference sequence). CDR3 length: 14 amino acids.

V usage is TRBV7-3 and J usage is TRBJ2-1, with 10 positions matching TRBD2. Germline values: CDR1 SGHTA, CDR2 FQGTGA. The J segment lost 8 bases and the V segment lost 1 base, leaving 11 bases of the junction unmatched. The CDR3 spans 17 residues. CDR3 DNA sequence: TGTGCCAGCAGCTTAAAGGAGCGAGCTAGCGGGGGCGATGAGCAGTTCTTC. Protein product: CASSLKERASGGDEQFF.

The chain uses TRBV7-9 and TRBJ1-5; no definite D call. The ends were cut back, 3 bases at V and 0 bases at J, with 3 bases in the middle. The length of the CDR3 is 13 residues. Germline lookup yields CDR1 SEHNR and CDR2 FQNEAQ (reference sequence). CDR3 nucleotides: TGTGCCAGCAGCTTGAATAGCAATCAGCCCCAGCATTTT. Its protein product is CASSLNSNQPQHF. The variable domain in full, completed from reference TRBV7-9 and TRBJ1-5, reads DTGVSQNPRHKITKRGQNVTFRCDPISEHNRLYWYRQTLGQGPEFLTYFQNEAQLEKSRLLSDRFSAERPKGSFSTLEIQRTEQGDSAMYLCASSLNSNQPQHFGDGTRLSIL.

The chain recombines TRBV30 with TRBJ1-3; D is possibly TRBD1 (6 bases). Germline V lookup: CDR1 GTSNPN, CDR2 SVGIG (reference sequence). The CDR3 is made up of 12 amino acids. Trimming took 4 bases from V and 2 from J, leaving 6 bases between them. CDR3 amino acids: CAWKGAGNTIYF. Here the CDR3 DNA reads TGTGCCTGGAAGGGGGCTGGAAACACCATATATTTT.

This chain uses TRBV4-1 with TRBJ2-1; 11 nucleotides agree with TRBD2. CDR3 length: 14 amino acids. V lost 4 bases to trimming and J lost 7 bases; unmatched junction nucleotides: 3. Germline V gene sequence: CDR1 MGHRA, CDR2 YSYEKL. The CDR3 here is CASSRLAGRNEQFF. CDR3 nucleotide sequence: TGCGCCAGCAGCCGACTAGCGGGGCGGAATGAGCAGTTCTTC.

V and J are TRBV4-1 and TRBJ1-2, with a possible D match to TRBD1 (5 bases). In germline, CDR1 is MGHRA, CDR2 YSYEKL. The CDR3 extends over 15 amino acids. Trimming stripped 4 bases from V and 1 base from J, with 13 bases between. Here the CDR3 reads CASSLQGGNNYGYTF. The CDR3 DNA sequence: TGCGCCAGCAGCCTGCAGGGAGGGAATAACTATGGCTACACCTTC.

This chain links TRBV5-1 with TRBJ2-3; 8 bases agree with TRBD2. Germline CDR1 and CDR2: SGHRS and YFSETQ. With 3 bases clipped from V and 3 bases from J, the junction kept 6 bases outside the gene matches. The CDR3 extends over 15 amino acids. In nucleotides, the CDR3 is TGCGCCAGCAGCTCCCTCAGCGGGAGTACAGATACGCAGTATTTT. Translation gives CASSSLSGSTDTQYF.